This entry lists 28 T cell receptor beta chains sequenced from one sample in a study of kidney transplant recipient with SARS-CoV-2 infection. TCRdb passed the reads through MiXCR, listing each CDR3 protein once. The data show 250,000 or so distinct CDR3 sequences, 25% to 30% seen once. The input for sequencing was a blood sample, taken at baseline and between days 110 and 120 from a kidney transplant recipient. The receptor set was obtained from a male patient between 25 and 39 years old who had COVID-19 and was a kidney transplant recipient. Some of the T cells might come from the graft donor.

The V gene is TRBV18, the J gene TRBJ2-3; 8 bases map to TRBD2. Per germline, CDR1 KGHSH and CDR2 LQKENI. The ends lost 3 bases at V and 5 bases at J; junction bases unmatched: 4. The CDR3 totals 14 residues. CDR3 DNA sequence: TGTGCCAGCTCACCGGGACTAGAGGAAGATACGCAGTATTTT. Its protein product is CASSPGLEEDTQYF.

Regarding this clonotype: A much larger clone lies one base from this, so it may be a read error. This chain links TRBV7-8 with TRBJ1-1; D gene ambiguous. V shed 1 base and J shed 3 bases, with 15 bases lying between them. Looked up from germline, CDR1 is SGHVS and CDR2 is FQNEAQ. The CDR3 contains 16 residues. In DNA form, the CDR3 reads TGTGCCAGCAGCTTAGGGGTATCTATAGCGGACACTGAAGCTTTCTTT. Its translation: CASSLGVSIADTEAFF.

This clonotype was seen ten or more times. The chain is built from TRBV6-4 and TRBJ2-3, with 10 bases fitting TRBD2. The CDR3 loop spans 15 amino acids. The ends lost 5 bases at V and 2 bases at J; junction bases unmatched: 4. Germline CDR1 reads MRHNA; CDR2 reads SNTAGT. CDR3 loop: CASSRGLADTDTQYF. The DNA of the CDR3 is TGTGCCAGCAGTCGTGGACTAGCGGACACAGATACGCAGTATTTT.

J is TRBJ2-3 and V is TRBV20-1; D is uncertain. The V and J ends lost 5 bases and 3 bases respectively, with 9 bases between them. Germline V gene data show CDR1 as DFQATT and CDR2 as SNEGSKA (reference sequence). The CDR3 has 12 residues. CDR3 sequence reads: CSAPLLTDTQYF. The CDR3 DNA is TGCAGTGCTCCCCTACTGACAGATACGCAGTATTTT.

This clonotype was seen repeatedly, ten times or more. This chain joins TRBV28 and TRBJ1-1; perhaps TRBD1 as D (6 bases). Looked up from germline, CDR1 is MDHEN and CDR2 is SYDVKM. V was cut by 6 bases and J by 6 bases, with 17 bases left in between. The length of the CDR3 is 14 residues. CDR3: CASSPTGIWAEAFF. The CDR3 nucleotides read TGTGCCAGCAGCCCTACAGGGATTTGGGCTGAAGCTTTCTTT.

About this clonotype itself: Its ends do not fully match the called genes, so a read error is possible. The chain has TRBV10-3 and TRBJ2-1, with D perhaps TRBD2 (5 bases). The germline V gene has CDR1 ENHRY and CDR2 SYGVKD. The CDR3 consists of 11 residues. The CDR3 region has the DNA TGTGCCGTCAGTGAGGGAAATGAGCAGTTCTTC. This gives the protein CAVSEGNEQFF.

The V and J genes are TRBV5-6 and TRBJ1-1, with a possible D match to TRBD1 (6 bases). V was clipped by 4 bases and J by 1 base, with 14 bases between them. The CDR3 is made up of 15 amino acids. Per germline, CDR1 SGHDT and CDR2 YYEEEE. The CDR3 DNA sequence: TGTGCCAGCAGCCAAGACAGGATCACGAACACTGAAGCTTTCTTT. Its translation is CASSQDRITNTEAFF.

This clonotype was counted ten times or more. The chain joins TRBV20-1 to TRBJ2-2, with 8 bases identical to TRBD1. The CDR3 extends over 13 amino acids. V lost 5 bases to trimming and J lost 7 bases; unmatched junction nucleotides: 6. Germline loops: CDR1 DFQATT, CDR2 SNEGSKA (reference sequence). The CDR3 coding sequence is TGCAGTGCTGGACAGGGCAAGGGCGGGGAGCTGTTTTTT. As protein: CSAGQGKGGELFF.

In its sample, this clonotype was seen many times. This chain joins TRBV19 and TRBJ2-5; 8 bases line up with TRBD1. V shed 4 bases and J 5 bases; nucleotides not matched to a gene: 6. In germline, CDR1 is LNHDA, CDR2 SQIVND (reference sequence). The CDR3 sequence is 14 residues long. This CDR3 reads CASSTAGGVETQYF. The CDR3 region has the DNA TGTGCCAGTAGTACCGCAGGGGGCGTCGAGACCCAGTACTTC.

In this sample, this clonotype turned up many times. V is TRBV2 and J is TRBJ1-2; perhaps TRBD1 as D (6 bases). CDR1 and CDR2 from the germline V gene are SNHLY and FYNNEI. V was trimmed by 7 bases and J by 5 bases, leaving 14 bases between them. CDR3 length: 13 residues. CDR3 bases: TGTGCCAGCAACCTCGGGACAAGTTATGGCTACACCTTC. It is translated as CASNLGTSYGYTF. Full variable domain (rest looked up from reference TRBV2 and TRBJ1-2): EPEVTQTPSHQVTQMGQEVILRCVPISNHLYFYWYRQILGQKVEFLVSFYNNEISEKSEIFDDQFSVERPDGSNFTLKIRSTKLEDSAMYFCASNLGTSYGYTFGSGTRLTVV.

Ten or more counts support this clonotype. The rearrangement uses TRBV5-6 and TRBJ2-1, with 10 bases aligning to TRBD2. The germline gives CDR1 SGHDT, CDR2 YYEEEE. V was clipped by 0 bases and J by 7 bases; unmatched bases: 10. The CDR3 is made up of 17 amino acids. CDR3 sequence: CASSLVSSGSPRNEQFF. CDR3 nucleotides: TGTGCCAGCAGCTTGGTTTCTAGCGGGAGCCCCAGAAATGAGCAGTTCTTC.

In this sample, this clonotype turned up many times. The chain employs TRBV6-2 or TRBV6-3 and TRBJ1-5; the D gene is possibly TRBD1 (5 bases). The CDR3 is 14 residues long. V was trimmed by 8 bases and J by 1 base, leaving 12 bases between them. Germline assignment: CDR1 MNHEY and CDR2 SVGEGT. The CDR3 DNA sequence: TGTGCCAGCGCCGCGGGGGACAGCAATCAGCCCCAGCATTTT. This translates into CASAAGDSNQPQHF.

This clonotype was recorded many times. The gene calls are TRBV20-1 and TRBJ1-2; D is unclear. The CDR3 length is 12 residues. V shed 6 bases and J shed 4 bases, with 12 bases lying between them. Germline CDR1 is DFQATT and CDR2 is SNEGSKA (reference sequence). CDR3 DNA: TGCAGTGCCTTTCGCGGAAGCTATGGCTACACCTTC. It translates to CSAFRGSYGYTF.

This clonotype was detected ten times or more. DNA for the CDR3: TGTGCCAGAGGATGGGCAGTGGTGAGAAAGACCTATGGCTACACCTTC. It encodes CARGWAVVRKTYGYTF. The chain uses TRBV5-3 and TRBJ1-2; D is uncertain. TRBV5-3 is classed as an ORF, of uncertain function. The CDR3 is made up of 16 amino acids. Trimming stripped 7 bases from V and 4 bases from J, with 23 bases between.

Turning to this clonotype: This may stem from a read error, because a much larger clone lies one nucleotide away. This rearrangement joins TRBV6-6 to TRBJ1-1, with D possibly matching TRBD1 (5 bases). The germline V gene encodes CDR1 MNHNY and CDR2 SVGAGI (reference sequence). V was pared by 0 bases and J by 2 bases, with 13 bases between. The CDR3 covers 16 residues. The CDR3 region has the DNA TGTGCCAGCAGTTACTCTTGGGCAGGGAAAAACACTGAAGCTTTCTTT. As protein: CASSYSWAGKNTEAFF.

This clonotype was detected many times. The rearrangement uses TRBV12-3 or TRBV12-4 and TRBJ1-2; no clear D gene. This CDR3 is 17 amino acids long. The V end was cut by 5 bases, the J end by 4 bases, with 23 bases between. CDR3 DNA sequence: TGTGCCAGCAGTAATACTCTCACAGCAGGAAAGACCTATGGCTACACCTTC. This gives the protein CASSNTLTAGKTYGYTF.

Comment on this clonotype: A much larger clone sits a single nucleotide away, making a read error possible. V usage is TRBV5-1 and J usage is TRBJ2-4; 8 bases align to TRBD2. TRBJ2-7 explains the end of the DNA better; the J call may be wrong. CDR3 size: 14 residues. Looked up from germline, CDR1 is SGHRS and CDR2 is YFSETQ. The CDR3 DNA is TGCGCCGGCAGCCCCGGGACTAGGACCTACGAGCAGTACGTC. It codes for CAGSPGTRTYEQYV.

This clonotype has ten or more counts. V and J are TRBV9 and TRBJ1-4; 8 bases are a match to TRBD1. The germline CDR1 and CDR2 sequences are SGDLS and YYNGEE. Trimming cost V 4 bases and J 8 bases; bases outside gene matches: 7. This CDR3 contains 14 residues. As DNA, the CDR3 is TGTGCCAGCAGCTCAAGGACAGGGACCGAAAAACTGTTTTTT. Translating it yields CASSSRTGTEKLFF.

This clonotype was observed at least ten times. The chain couples TRBV5-4 to TRBJ1-2; D is undetermined. The CDR3 has 16 residues. V was cut by 7 bases and J by 4 bases, with 23 bases left in between. Germline V gene sequence: CDR1 SGHNT, CDR2 YYREEE (reference sequence). The CDR3 DNA reads TGTGCCAGCGTGTTCGGCGTACCAGGAAAGACCTATGGCTACACCTTC. Protein product: CASVFGVPGKTYGYTF.

This clonotype was observed at least ten times. The chain recombines TRBV27 with TRBJ1-2; D unclear. Trimming left V 4 bases short and J 7 bases short, with 10 bases between. Germline V CDR1 and CDR2: MNHEY, SMNVEV (reference sequence). CDR3 size: 12 residues. As DNA, the CDR3 is TGTGCCAGCAGTTGGGGTGGCACTGGCTACACCTTC. Protein: CASSWGGTGYTF.

Points on this clonotype: Possible read error: a much larger clone is one base away. This chain uses TRBV7-2 with TRBJ2-2, with 9 nucleotides matching TRBD1. Germline-derived CDR1 and CDR2 are SGHTA and FQGNSA. This CDR3 is built from 15 residues. V dropped 1 base and J dropped 9; count of bases not matched to a gene: 6. CDR3 sequence (DNA): TGTGCCAGCAGCTTAGGGACAGGGGTTGCCAGGGAGCTGTTTTTT. Translating it yields CASSLGTGVARELFF.

Many counts were recorded for this clonotype. The chain uses TRBV7-9 and TRBJ1-1; 9 bases match TRBD1. The trim removed 4 bases at V and 7 bases at J, leaving 7 bases unmatched. This CDR3 is 14 amino acids long. Per the germline V gene, CDR1 is SEHNR and CDR2 is FQNEAQ (reference sequence). CDR3 residues: CASSSDRGGVEAFF. CDR3 sequence (DNA): TGTGCCAGCAGCTCCGACAGGGGGGGGGTTGAAGCTTTCTTT.

Many counts were recorded for this clonotype. The J gene is TRBJ1-5, the V gene TRBV19, with 7 bases aligning to TRBD1. Germline V CDR1 and CDR2: LNHDA, SQIVND (reference sequence). Trimming took 5 bases from V and 2 from J; bases not matched to a gene: 12. CDR3 length: 17 residues. The CDR3 DNA reads TGTGCCAGTAGTCGACAGGGTAGTAAGGTAGGCAATCAGCCCCAGCATTTT. Protein: CASSRQGSKVGNQPQHF.

This clonotype was seen repeatedly, ten times or more. This sequence joins TRBV5-6 and TRBJ1-2; unclear D gene. CDR1 is SGHDT, CDR2 YYEEEE, per germline. V was clipped by 1 base and J by 7 bases, with 17 bases between them. This CDR3 spans 15 amino acids. CDR3: CASSLRARWSSGYTF. The CDR3 nucleotides are TGTGCCAGCAGCTTGCGGGCGAGGTGGAGTTCTGGCTACACCTTC.

In this sample, this clonotype turned up many times. The chain joins TRBV4-2 to TRBJ2-1; 9 nucleotides line up with TRBD1. The germline CDR1 and CDR2 sequences are LGHNA and YNFKEQ. Trimming at V came to 0 bases and at J to 7 bases, leaving 16 bases not matched to a gene. The CDR3 is 19 residues long. The CDR3 coding sequence is TGTGCCAGCAGCCAAGATTCGGGACAGGGATTGATCCGACGAAATGAGCAGTTCTTC. Protein product: CASSQDSGQGLIRRNEQFF.

There are many counts of this clonotype. The rearrangement links TRBV6-1 to TRBJ1-3; no clear D. This CDR3 contains 13 residues. Trimming removed 0 bases from V and 3 bases from J, with 3 bases in between. Per germline, CDR1 MNHNS and CDR2 SASEGT. The CDR3: CASSEARGNTIYF. The CDR3 DNA is TGTGCCAGCAGTGAAGCTCGTGGAAACACCATATATTTT.

This clonotype has ten or more counts. The J gene is TRBJ1-2, the V gene TRBV7-2; D remains ambiguous. The CDR3 runs to 13 residues. V was shortened by 3 bases and J by 2 bases, with 7 bases between the two germline ends. Per the germline V gene, CDR1 is SGHTA and CDR2 is FQGNSA. The CDR3 protein is CASSFTVNYGYTF. Here the CDR3 DNA reads TGTGCCAGCAGCTTTACAGTCAACTATGGCTACACCTTC.

A remark on this clonotype: A much larger clone lies one base from this, so it may be a read error. The chain uses TRBV30 and TRBJ2-1; either TRBD1 or TRBD2 may fit D (5 bases each). The germline V gene encodes CDR1 GTSNPN and CDR2 SVGIG (reference sequence). The CDR3 has 15 residues. The CDR3: CAWLQPGPTYSEQFF. The CDR3 nucleotides are TGTGCCTGGCTGCAACCGGGACCTACCTACAGTGAGCAGTTCTTC.